Below, 20 T cell receptor beta chains from the same sample are listed, as sequenced in a study of early T cells in non-severe SARS-CoV-2 infection. MiXCR was run by TCRdb on the 5' RACE reads, yielding one entry per CDR3 protein. The sample includes some 80,000 distinct CDR3 sequences, about 10% of them seen just once. The sample here was whole blood, taken at baseline. All receptors derive from an adult who was a healthcare worker with PCR-confirmed SARS-CoV-2 infection or an uninfected control (not recorded which).

The chain joins TRBV12-3 or TRBV12-4 to TRBJ2-1; 12 nucleotides agree with TRBD2. The ends lost 6 bases at V and 8 bases at J; junction bases unmatched: 8. The CDR3 extends over 15 amino acids. The DNA of the CDR3 is TGTGCCAGCAGGTCCCTAGCGGGAGGGATGTATGAGCAGTTCTTC. Translating it yields CASRSLAGGMYEQFF.

The chain joins TRBV18 to TRBJ1-1; D gene uncertain. V lost 2 bases and J 2 bases, leaving 9 bases between the germline ends. Germline values: CDR1 KGHSH, CDR2 LQKENI. The length of the CDR3 is 14 residues. CDR3 bases: TGTGCCAGCTCACCAGCACAGCTAAACACTGAAGCTTTCTTT. This sequence encodes CASSPAQLNTEAFF.

This clonotype was observed many times. The chain joins TRBV7-6 to TRBJ2-3; perhaps TRBD2 as D (5 bases). CDR1 SGHVS and CDR2 FNYEAQ come from the germline V gene. The V and J ends lost 0 bases and 7 bases respectively, with 11 bases between them. The CDR3 length is 14 residues. DNA of the CDR3: TGTGCCAGCAGCTTAGCAGCCGGGGTTAATACGCAGTATTTT. Amino acid sequence: CASSLAAGVNTQYF.

Only a few counts were recorded for this clonotype. The gene calls are TRBV5-1 and TRBJ2-4, with D possibly being TRBD2 (6 bases). V gave up 0 bases and J gave up 8 bases, with 12 bases separating them. This CDR3 is built from 14 residues. Germline loops: CDR1 SGHRS, CDR2 YFSETQ. For the CDR3, the DNA is TGCGCCAGCAGCTTGGGGGAGGCCGCGGACATTCAGTACTTC. Its translation: CASSLGEAADIQYF. Supplemented by reference TRBV5-1 and TRBJ2-4, the full variable domain reads KAGVTQTPRYLIKTRGQQVTLSCSPISGHRSVSWYQQTPGQGLQFLFEYFSETQRNKGNFPGRFSGRQFSNSRSEMNVSTLELGDSALYLCASSLGEAADIQYFGAGTRLSVL.

J is TRBJ1-1 and V is TRBV12-3 or TRBV12-4; 9 bases match TRBD1. The V and J ends lost 5 bases and 3 bases, in that order; junction bases with no gene match: 10. The CDR3 has 16 residues. In DNA, the CDR3 is TGTGCCAGCAGTGCCGGGACAGGGATAGAGGACACTGAAGCTTTCTTT. It codes for CASSAGTGIEDTEAFF.

The CDR3 spells CASSRAFSYEQYF. The CDR3 region has the DNA TGTGCCAGCAGTCGGGCGTTCTCCTACGAGCAGTACTTC. The V gene is TRBV27, the J gene TRBJ2-7; D call uncertain. Germline lookup yields CDR1 MNHEY and CDR2 SMNVEV (reference sequence). V was trimmed by 5 bases and J by 0 bases, leaving 8 bases between them. The CDR3 has 13 amino acids.

This clonotype has more than one count but fewer than ten. The rearrangement links TRBV9 to TRBJ2-3; 8 bases map to TRBD2. Germline-derived CDR1 and CDR2 are SGDLS and YYNGEE. V shed 0 bases, J shed 6 bases, and the junction held 12 bases outside the gene matches. The CDR3 loop spans 17 amino acids. CDR3 coding DNA: TGTGCCAGCAGCGTAGGAGGGGGACTAGACCCATGGGATACGCAGTATTTT. Amino acids: CASSVGGGLDPWDTQYF.

This clonotype was counted a few times. The chain employs TRBV5-6 and TRBJ2-1; D is possibly TRBD1 or TRBD2 (6 bases each). Germline CDR1 reads SGHDT; CDR2 reads YYEEEE. V shed 0 bases and J shed 2 bases, with 15 bases lying between them. The CDR3 covers 17 residues. This CDR3 reads CASSLDRGPRAYNEQFF. The CDR3 DNA reads TGTGCCAGCAGCTTGGATCGGGGGCCCAGGGCCTACAATGAGCAGTTCTTC.

V usage is TRBV27 and J usage is TRBJ2-3; 8 bases are a match to TRBD2. The CDR3 contains 15 residues. V shed 0 bases, J shed 1 base, and the junction held 0 bases outside the gene matches. The germline V gene encodes CDR1 MNHEY and CDR2 SMNVEV (reference sequence). The CDR3 nucleotides are TGTGCCAGCAGTTTATCGACTAGCGGCACAGATACGCAGTATTTT. It encodes CASSLSTSGTDTQYF.

This clonotype was seen more than once but under ten times. The genes are TRBV6-5 and TRBJ2-5; 7 positions match TRBD2. Per germline, CDR1 MNHEY and CDR2 SVGAGI. This CDR3 spans 17 amino acids. The V segment lost 4 bases and the J segment 2 bases; nucleotides outside the gene matches: 13. The CDR3 spells CASSSPRGKRGQETQYF. The CDR3 DNA reads TGTGCCAGCAGTTCCCCTCGTGGAAAGCGGGGACAAGAGACCCAGTACTTC.

This clonotype was observed at least ten times. The chain employs TRBV4-2 and TRBJ1-5; 7 positions agree with TRBD1. V was clipped by 0 bases and J by 6 bases; unmatched bases: 8. This CDR3 has 16 residues. Germline lookup yields CDR1 LGHNA and CDR2 YNFKEQ. The CDR3 region is CASSQDILQGPQPQHF. In DNA form, the CDR3 reads TGTGCCAGCAGCCAAGACATATTACAGGGGCCTCAGCCCCAGCATTTT.

The genes are TRBV5-1 and TRBJ2-2; weak D call: TRBD1 (6 bases). The CDR3 is 15 residues long. Trimming left V 2 bases short and J 6 bases short, with 14 bases between. The germline V gene encodes CDR1 SGHRS and CDR2 YFSETQ. CDR3 coding DNA: TGCGCCAGCAGCTTCGGGAACAGGGATGCCGGGGAGCTGTTTTTT. It codes for CASSFGNRDAGELFF.

This clonotype showed up just a few times. The chain uses TRBV20-1 and TRBJ2-7; D gene unclear. The germline V gene has CDR1 DFQATT and CDR2 SNEGSKA (reference sequence). The CDR3 extends over 12 amino acids. V was cut by 4 bases and J by 0 bases, with 7 bases left in between. The CDR3 sequence is CSATRSSYEQYF. The DNA of the CDR3 is TGCAGTGCTACACGTAGCTCCTACGAGCAGTACTTC.

This clonotype was counted a single time. This chain uses TRBV19 with TRBJ2-1; tentative D call: TRBD2 (5 bases). CDR1 and CDR2 (germline): LNHDA, SQIVND (reference sequence). The V end lost 3 bases, the J end lost 7 bases, and 16 bases lay between the germline ends. The CDR3 runs 15 residues. The CDR3 nucleotides read TGTGCCAGTAGTATCTCTCTAGCCGTTTTGAATGAGCAGTTCTTC. As protein: CASSISLAVLNEQFF.

The chain carries TRBV28 and TRBJ2-3, with a tentative D call TRBD1 (6 bases). The V end was cut by 6 bases, the J end by 2 bases, with 12 bases between. From germline, CDR1 is MDHEN and CDR2 SYDVKM. The CDR3 has 14 amino acids. The CDR3 nucleotides read TGTGCCAGCAGGGTGACAGGCCTCACAGATACGCAGTATTTT. Translation gives CASRVTGLTDTQYF.

J is TRBJ2-7 and V is TRBV27; tentative D call: TRBD2 (7 bases). The CDR3 consists of 15 residues. The germline V gene encodes CDR1 MNHEY and CDR2 SMNVEV (reference sequence). V was shortened by 2 bases and J by 2 bases, with 13 bases between the two germline ends. CDR3 residues: CASSLGHGGPYEQYF. As DNA, the CDR3 is TGTGCCAGCAGTTTAGGCCACGGGGGGCCCTACGAGCAGTACTTC.

The chain combines TRBV7-2 with TRBJ1-2; D not resolved. The CDR3 extends over 15 amino acids. V was cut by 4 bases and J by 4 bases, with 16 bases left in between. CDR1 and CDR2 from the germline V gene are SGHTA and FQGNSA. CDR3 amino acids: CASSSSATNVYGYTF. CDR3 coding DNA: TGTGCCAGCAGCTCAAGCGCGACAAACGTCTATGGCTACACCTTC.

The chain carries TRBV20-1 and TRBJ2-5; the match to TRBD2 covers 10 bases. In germline, CDR1 is DFQATT, CDR2 SNEGSKA (reference sequence). The CDR3 is 13 residues long. The J segment lost 4 bases and the V segment lost 3 bases, leaving 2 bases of the junction unmatched. The DNA for the CDR3 is TGCAGTGCTAGTTCTAGCGGGAGAGAGACCCAGTACTTC. The encoded protein is CSASSSGRETQYF.

The V call is TRBV20-1, the J call TRBJ1-2; tentatively, D is TRBD1 (5 bases). CDR3 length: 14 residues. Per germline, CDR1 DFQATT and CDR2 SNEGSKA (reference sequence). V was trimmed by 6 bases and J by 1 base, leaving 15 bases between them. The CDR3 nucleotides read TGCAGTGCCTTTCGGTCCGACAGTAACTATGGCTACACCTTC. Its translation: CSAFRSDSNYGYTF.

This sequence joins TRBV5-1 and TRBJ1-1, with D possibly TRBD1 on 6 matching bases. This CDR3 spans 13 amino acids. Per the germline V gene, CDR1 is SGHRS and CDR2 is YFSETQ. Trimming shortened V by 4 bases and J by 4 bases, and 11 bases separated the two germline ends. The CDR3 DNA sequence: TGCGCCAGCAGCAAAATACAGGGCACTGAAGCTTTCTTT. Protein sequence: CASSKIQGTEAFF.